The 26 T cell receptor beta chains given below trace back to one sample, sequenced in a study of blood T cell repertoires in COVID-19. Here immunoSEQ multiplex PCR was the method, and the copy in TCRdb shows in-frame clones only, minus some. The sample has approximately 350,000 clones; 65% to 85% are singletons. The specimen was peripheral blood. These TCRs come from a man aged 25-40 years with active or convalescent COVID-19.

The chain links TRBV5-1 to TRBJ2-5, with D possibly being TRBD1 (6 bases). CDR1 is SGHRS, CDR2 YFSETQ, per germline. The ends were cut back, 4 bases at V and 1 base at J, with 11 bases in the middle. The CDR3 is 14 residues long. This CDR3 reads CASSHRQVQETQYF. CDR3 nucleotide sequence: TGCGCCAGCAGCCATCGACAGGTCCAAGAGACCCAGTACTTC.

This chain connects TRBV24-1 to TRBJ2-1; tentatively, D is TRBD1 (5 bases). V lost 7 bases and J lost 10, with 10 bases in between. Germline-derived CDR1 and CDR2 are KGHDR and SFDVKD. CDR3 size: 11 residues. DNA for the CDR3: TGTGCCACCAGGGGGCTTGGCGAGCAGTTCTTC. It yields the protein CATRGLGEQFF.

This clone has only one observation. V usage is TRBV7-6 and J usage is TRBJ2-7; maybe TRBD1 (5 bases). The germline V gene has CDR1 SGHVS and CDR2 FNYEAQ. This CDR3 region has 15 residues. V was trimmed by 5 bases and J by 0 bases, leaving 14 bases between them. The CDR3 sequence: CASSARAGNSYEQYF. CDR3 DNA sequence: TGTGCCAGCAGCGCCAGGGCAGGGAACTCCTACGAGCAGTACTTC.

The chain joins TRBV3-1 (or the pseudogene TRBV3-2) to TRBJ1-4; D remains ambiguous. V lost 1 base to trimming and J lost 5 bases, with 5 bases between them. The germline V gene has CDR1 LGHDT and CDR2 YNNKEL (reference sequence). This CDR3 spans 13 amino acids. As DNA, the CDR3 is TGTGCCAGCAGCCAAGGCCTAAATGAAAAACTGTTTTTT. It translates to CASSQGLNEKLFF.

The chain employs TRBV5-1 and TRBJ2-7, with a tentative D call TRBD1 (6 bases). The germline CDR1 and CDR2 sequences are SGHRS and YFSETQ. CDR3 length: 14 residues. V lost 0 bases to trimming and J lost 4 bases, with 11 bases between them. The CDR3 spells CASSLDGQRYEQYF. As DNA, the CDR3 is TGCGCCAGCAGCTTGGATGGACAGAGATACGAGCAGTACTTC.

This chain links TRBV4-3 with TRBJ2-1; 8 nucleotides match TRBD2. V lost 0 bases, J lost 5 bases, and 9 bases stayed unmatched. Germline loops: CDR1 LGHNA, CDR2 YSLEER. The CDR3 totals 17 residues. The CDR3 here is CASSQEPTSDPDNEQFF. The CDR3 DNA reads TGCGCCAGCAGCCAAGAACCGACTAGCGACCCTGACAATGAGCAGTTCTTC.

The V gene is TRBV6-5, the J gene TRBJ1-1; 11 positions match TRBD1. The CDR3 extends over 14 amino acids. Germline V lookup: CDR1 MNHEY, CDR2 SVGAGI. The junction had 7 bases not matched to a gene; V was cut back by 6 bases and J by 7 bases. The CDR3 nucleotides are TGTGCCAGCAGCCTCTATGGGACAGGGGGTGAAGCTTTCTTT. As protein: CASSLYGTGGEAFF.

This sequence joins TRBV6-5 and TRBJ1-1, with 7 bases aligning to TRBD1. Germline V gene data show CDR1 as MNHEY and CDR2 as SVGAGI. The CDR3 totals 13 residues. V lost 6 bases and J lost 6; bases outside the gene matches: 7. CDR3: CASSPRGRPEAFF. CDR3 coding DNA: TGTGCCAGCAGCCCCAGGGGGAGGCCTGAAGCTTTCTTT.

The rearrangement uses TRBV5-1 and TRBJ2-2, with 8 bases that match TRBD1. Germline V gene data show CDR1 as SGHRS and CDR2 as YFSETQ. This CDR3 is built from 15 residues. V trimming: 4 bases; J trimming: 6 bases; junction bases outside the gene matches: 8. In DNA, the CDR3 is TGCGCCAGCAGCCAACCGGACAGGGAGGCCGGGGAGCTGTTTTTT. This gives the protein CASSQPDREAGELFF.

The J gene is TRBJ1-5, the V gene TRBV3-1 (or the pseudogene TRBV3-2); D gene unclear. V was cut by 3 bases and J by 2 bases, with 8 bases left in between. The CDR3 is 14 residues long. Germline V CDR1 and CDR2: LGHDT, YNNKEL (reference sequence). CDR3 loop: CASSQGAGNQPQHF. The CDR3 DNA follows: TGTGCCAGCAGCCAGGGTGCGGGCAATCAGCCCCAGCATTTT.

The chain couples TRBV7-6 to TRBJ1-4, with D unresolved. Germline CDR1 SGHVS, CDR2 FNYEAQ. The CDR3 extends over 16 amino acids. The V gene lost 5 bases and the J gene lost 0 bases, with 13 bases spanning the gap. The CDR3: CASSAFERATNEKLFF. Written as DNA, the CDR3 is TGTGCCAGCAGCGCTTTTGAGCGCGCAACTAATGAAAAACTGTTTTTT.

The CDR3 DNA sequence: TGCGCCAGCAGCCAAGACCGGGAGCTAAACATTCAGTACTTC. Translating it yields CASSQDRELNIQYF. The V and J genes are TRBV4-1 and TRBJ2-4; tentatively, D is TRBD2 (6 bases). Germline loops: CDR1 MGHRA, CDR2 YSYEKL. The CDR3 is 14 residues long. Trimming pared 0 bases from V and 6 bases from J, leaving 9 bases between.

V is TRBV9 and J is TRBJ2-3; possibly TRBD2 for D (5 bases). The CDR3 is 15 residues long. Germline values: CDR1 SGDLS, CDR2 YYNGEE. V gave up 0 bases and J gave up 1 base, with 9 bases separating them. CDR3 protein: CASSVEISGTDTQYF. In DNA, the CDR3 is TGTGCCAGCAGCGTAGAGATTAGCGGCACAGATACGCAGTATTTT.

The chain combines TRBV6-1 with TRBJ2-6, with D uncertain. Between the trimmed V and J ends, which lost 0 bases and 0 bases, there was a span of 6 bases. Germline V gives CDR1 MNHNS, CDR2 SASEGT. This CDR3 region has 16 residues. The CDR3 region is CASSEARLSGANVLTF. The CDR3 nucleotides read TGTGCCAGCAGTGAAGCGAGGCTCTCTGGGGCCAACGTCCTGACTTTC.

The CDR3 here is CASSVRLKYGYTF. Here the CDR3 DNA reads TGTGCCAGCAGTGTCAGGTTAAAGTATGGCTACACCTTC. The V call is TRBV12-3 or TRBV12-4, the J call TRBJ1-2; D unclear. Trimming shortened V by 5 bases and J by 5 bases, and 12 bases separated the two germline ends. The length of the CDR3 is 13 residues.

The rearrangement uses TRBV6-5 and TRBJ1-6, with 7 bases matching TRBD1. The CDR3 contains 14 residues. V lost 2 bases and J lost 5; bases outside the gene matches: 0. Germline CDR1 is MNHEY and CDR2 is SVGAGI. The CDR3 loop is CASSYQGDNSPLHF. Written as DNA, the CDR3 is TGTGCCAGCAGTTACCAGGGGGATAATTCACCCCTCCACTTT.

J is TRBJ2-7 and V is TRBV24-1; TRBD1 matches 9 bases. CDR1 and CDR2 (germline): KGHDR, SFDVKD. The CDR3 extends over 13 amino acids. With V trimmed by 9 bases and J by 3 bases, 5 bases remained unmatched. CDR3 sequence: CATSGGQGYEQYF. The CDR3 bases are TGTGCCACCTCCGGGGGACAGGGCTACGAGCAGTACTTC.

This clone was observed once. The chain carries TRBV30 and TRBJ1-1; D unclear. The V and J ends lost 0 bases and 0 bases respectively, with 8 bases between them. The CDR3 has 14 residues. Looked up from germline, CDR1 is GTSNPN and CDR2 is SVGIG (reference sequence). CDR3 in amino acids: CAWSVLNMNTEAFF. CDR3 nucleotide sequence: TGTGCCTGGAGTGTTTTGAACATGAACACTGAAGCTTTCTTT.

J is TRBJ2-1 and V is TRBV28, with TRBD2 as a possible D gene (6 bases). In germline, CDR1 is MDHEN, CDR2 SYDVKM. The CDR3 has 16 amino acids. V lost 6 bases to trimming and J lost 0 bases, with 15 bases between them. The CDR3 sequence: CASSWDFSSSYNEQFF. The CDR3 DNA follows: TGTGCCAGCAGCTGGGACTTCTCCTCCTCCTACAATGAGCAGTTCTTC.

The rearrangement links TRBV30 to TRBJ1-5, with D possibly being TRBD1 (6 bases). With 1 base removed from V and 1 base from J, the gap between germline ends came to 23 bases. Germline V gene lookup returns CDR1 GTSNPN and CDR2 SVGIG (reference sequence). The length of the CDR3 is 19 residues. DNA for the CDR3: TGTGCCTGGAGTGGAAGCCTGCGGACAGCCGGGTGGAGCAATCAGCCCCAGCATTTT. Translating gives CAWSGSLRTAGWSNQPQHF.

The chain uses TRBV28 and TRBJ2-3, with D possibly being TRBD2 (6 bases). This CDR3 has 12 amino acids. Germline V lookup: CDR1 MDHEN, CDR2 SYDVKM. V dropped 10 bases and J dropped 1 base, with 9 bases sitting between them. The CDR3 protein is CATSGGTDTQYF. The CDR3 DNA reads TGTGCCACCTCGGGGGGCACAGATACGCAGTATTTT.

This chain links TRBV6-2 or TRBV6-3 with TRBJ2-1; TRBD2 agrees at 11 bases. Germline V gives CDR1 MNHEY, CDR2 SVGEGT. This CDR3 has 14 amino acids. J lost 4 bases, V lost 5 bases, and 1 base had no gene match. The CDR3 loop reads CASSASGGYNEQFF. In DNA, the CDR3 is TGTGCCAGCAGTGCTAGCGGGGGGTACAATGAGCAGTTCTTC.

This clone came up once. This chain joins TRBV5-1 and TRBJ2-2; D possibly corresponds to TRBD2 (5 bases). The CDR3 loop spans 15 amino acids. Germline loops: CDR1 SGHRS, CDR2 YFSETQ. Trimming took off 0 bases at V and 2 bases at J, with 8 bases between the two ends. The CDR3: CASSLGGINTGELFF. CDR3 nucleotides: TGCGCCAGCAGCTTGGGAGGGATCAACACCGGGGAGCTGTTTTTT.

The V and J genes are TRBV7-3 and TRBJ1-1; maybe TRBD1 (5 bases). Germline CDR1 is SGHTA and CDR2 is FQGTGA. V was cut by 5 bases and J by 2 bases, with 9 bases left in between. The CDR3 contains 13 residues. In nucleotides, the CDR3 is TGTGCCAGCAGCCTCGGACACAACACTGAAGCTTTCTTT. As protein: CASSLGHNTEAFF. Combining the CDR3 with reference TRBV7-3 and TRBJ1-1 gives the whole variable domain GAGVSQTPSNKVTEKGKYVELRCDPISGHTALYWYRQSLGQGPEFLIYFQGTGAADDSGLPNDRFFAVRPEGSVSTLKIQRTERGDSAVYLCASSLGHNTEAFFGQGTRLTVV.

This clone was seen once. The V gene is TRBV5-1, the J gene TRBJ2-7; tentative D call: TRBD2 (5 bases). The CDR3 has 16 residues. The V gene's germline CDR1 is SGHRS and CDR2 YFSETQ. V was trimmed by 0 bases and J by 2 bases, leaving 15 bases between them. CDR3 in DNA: TGCGCCAGCAGCTTGGAGCGGCAGGAGTTGACCTACGAGCAGTACTTC. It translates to CASSLERQELTYEQYF.

The chain's CDR3 is CASSVSGAGETQYF. For the CDR3, the DNA is TGTGCCAGCAGCGTAAGCGGCGCGGGAGAGACCCAGTACTTC. The chain links TRBV9 to TRBJ2-5; maybe TRBD2 (5 bases). V was cut by 1 base and J by 4 bases, with 11 bases left in between. The germline CDR1 and CDR2 sequences are SGDLS and YYNGEE. The CDR3 is 14 residues long.